This T cell receptor (beta chain) was sequenced during a study of blood T cell repertoires in COVID-19. CDR3 length: 13 amino acids. Trimming removed 6 bases from V and 11 bases from J; junction bases left unmatched: 10. Per the germline V gene, CDR1 is SNHLY and CDR2 is FYNNEI. As originally analysed: Reference gene primer amplification in the assay estimated nucleated cell counts. Produced via immunoSEQ multiplex PCR; TCRdb's table is partial and in-frame only. V and J calls and clone size are those listed in that table; D and trimming were worked out from the DNA. Of hundreds of thousands of clones in the sample, around 90% were seen once.

The clonotype originates from a woman in her fifties or sixties with COVID-19, enrolled during active disease. Sequencing used peripheral blood. The rearrangement joins TRBV2 to TRBJ1-1; 9 nucleotides agree with TRBD1. The CDR3, as DNA: TGTGCCAGCAGGGAGGGACAGGGCAAATCGGCTTTCTTT. Its protein product is CASREGQGKSAFF.